One sample yielded the 11 T cell receptor beta chains listed below, sequenced in a study of blood T cell repertoires in COVID-19 (dated by TCRdb to the early 2020s). Library preparation was by the immunoSEQ multiplex PCR assay. TCRdb took over this immuneACCESS table, retaining in-frame rearrangements with V and J assigned. Such tables are incomplete; in checked studies, under half of the missing clones stem from an unresolved V gene, and the remainder is unexplained. The sample table shows some 70,000 clones, and roughly four fifths are seen once. The ten largest make up about 15% of the sample. The source material was peripheral blood. Receptor source: a man aged 60-69 years with COVID-19, enrolled during active disease.

The chain carries TRBV10-1 and TRBJ1-6; D is uncertain. The V end lost 5 bases, the J end lost 8 bases, and 13 bases lay between the germline ends. This CDR3 has 14 residues. Germline V gene lookup returns CDR1 WNHNN and CDR2 SYGVQD (reference sequence). The CDR3 loop reads CASSPSGLYSPLHF. CDR3 coding DNA: TGCGCCAGCAGTCCCTCTGGGCTCTATTCACCCCTCCACTTT.

The chain employs TRBV24-1 and TRBJ2-3; no firm D call. With 7 bases removed from V and 2 bases from J, the gap between germline ends came to 6 bases. The CDR3 has 12 residues. Germline CDR1 reads KGHDR; CDR2 reads SFDVKD. CDR3 sequence (DNA): TGTGCCACCAGCGAGGTCACAGATACGCAGTATTTT. It codes for CATSEVTDTQYF.

The V call is TRBV14, the J call TRBJ2-1, with TRBD2 matching 9 bases. Unmatched junction bases numbered 5, after V lost 2 bases and J lost 3 bases. The CDR3 is 16 residues long. Germline loops: CDR1 SGHDN, CDR2 FVKESK. Here the CDR3 reads CASSQHIAGDYNEQFF. The CDR3 nucleotides are TGTGCCAGCAGCCAACACATAGCGGGAGACTACAATGAGCAGTTCTTC.

This clone appeared once. The V call is TRBV11-2, the J call TRBJ2-1; D might be TRBD1 (5 bases). The V gene lost 1 base and the J gene lost 13 bases, with 20 bases spanning the gap. The CDR3 has 15 amino acids. Germline loops: CDR1 SGHAT, CDR2 FQNNGV. DNA of the CDR3: TGTGCCAGCAGCTTAGGGCCGACAGCTAATAATCCCCAGTTCTTC. Translating gives CASSLGPTANNPQFF.

DNA for the CDR3: TGTGCCAGCAGCCCGGGCGGTGACAGGACTCTCACAGATACGCAGTATTTT. Amino acid sequence: CASSPGGDRTLTDTQYF. The rearrangement uses TRBV7-9 and TRBJ2-3; TRBD1 is a possible D gene (6 bases). The CDR3 totals 17 residues. The V gene's germline CDR1 is SEHNR and CDR2 FQNEAQ (reference sequence). The V end lost 5 bases, the J end lost 2 bases, and 20 bases lay between the germline ends.

About this clone: At the DNA level, this CDR3 is encoded by other sequences in the same sample as well. The chain recombines TRBV24-1 with TRBJ1-5; D remains unclear. Germline CDR1 and CDR2: KGHDR and SFDVKD. Trimming pared 1 base from V and 4 bases from J, leaving 7 bases between. The CDR3 extends over 14 amino acids. Written as DNA, the CDR3 is TGTGCCACCAGTGATTTTTCGGGAAATCAGCCCCAGCATTTT. Amino acid sequence: CATSDFSGNQPQHF.

The rearrangement joins TRBV5-1 to TRBJ2-2; TRBD1 is a possible D gene (5 bases). CDR1 SGHRS and CDR2 YFSETQ come from the germline V gene. This CDR3 is built from 15 residues. V was clipped by 0 bases and J by 5 bases, with 11 bases between them. As DNA, the CDR3 is TGCGCCAGCAGCTTGGCCCAGGGTGGGACCGGGGAGCTGTTTTTT. It yields the protein CASSLAQGGTGELFF.

The rearrangement uses TRBV2 and TRBJ1-3, with TRBD1 matching over 7 bases. The CDR3 is 17 amino acids. Germline CDR1 reads SNHLY; CDR2 reads FYNNEI. V trimming: 6 bases; J trimming: 2 bases; junction bases outside the gene matches: 13. The CDR3 region is CASSQKRQGTAGNTIYF. Written as DNA, the CDR3 is TGTGCCAGCAGCCAAAAAAGACAGGGTACAGCTGGAAACACCATATATTTT. The full variable domain, completed using reference TRBV2 and TRBJ1-3, is EPEVTQTPSHQVTQMGQEVILRCVPISNHLYFYWYRQILGQKVEFLVSFYNNEISEKSEIFDDQFSVERPDGSNFTLKIRSTKLEDSAMYFCASSQKRQGTAGNTIYFGEGSWLTVV.

The sample holds a few counts of this clone. As DNA, the CDR3 is TGTGCCAGCAGCGTAACAGGGGGGACTGAAAAACTGTTTTTT. This gives the protein CASSVTGGTEKLFF. V is TRBV7-9 and J is TRBJ1-4; 8 bases map to TRBD1. The length of the CDR3 is 14 residues. V lost 5 bases, J lost 7 bases, and 6 bases stayed unmatched. CDR1 is SEHNR, CDR2 FQNEAQ, per germline (reference sequence).

The V and J genes are TRBV19 and TRBJ1-1; D not certain. Germline CDR1 reads LNHDA; CDR2 reads SQIVND (reference sequence). This CDR3 region has 13 residues. With 3 bases removed from V and 3 bases from J, the gap between germline ends came to 8 bases. In nucleotides, the CDR3 is TGTGCCAGTAGTATGGGAGGCTACACTGAAGCTTTCTTT. It codes for CASSMGGYTEAFF. The variable domain in full, completed from reference TRBV19 and TRBJ1-1, reads DGGITQSPKYLFRKEGQNVTLSCEQNLNHDAMYWYRQDPGQGLRLIYYSQIVNDFQKGDIAEGYSVSREKKESFPLTVTSAQKNPTAFYLCASSMGGYTEAFFGQGTRLTVV.

The DNA of the CDR3 is TGCGCCAGCAGCTTAGACACTTTTGGTTACGAGCAGTACTTC. Translating it yields CASSLDTFGYEQYF. The rearrangement links TRBV5-1 to TRBJ2-7; no firm D call. Germline CDR1 is SGHRS and CDR2 is YFSETQ. The CDR3 is made up of 14 amino acids. The V end lost 2 bases, the J end lost 4 bases, and 13 bases lay between the germline ends.